This entry lists 20 T cell receptor beta chains sequenced from one sample in a study of kidney transplant recipient with SARS-CoV-2 infection. TCRdb independently ran MiXCR on the reads; one entry per CDR3 protein. The sample records 200,000 to 250,000 distinct CDR3 sequences, around 30% being singletons. The sample in question was a blood sample, obtained at baseline and on roughly day 110 from a kidney transplant recipient. These receptors were collected from a male patient between 25 and 39 years old who had COVID-19 and was a kidney transplant recipient. Some T cells may have originated in the graft donor.

This clonotype has only one observation. Just one base apart from a much larger clone, this may be a read error. The CDR3: CASNFRNNSPLRF. In DNA form, the CDR3 reads TGTGCCAGTAACTTTAGAAATAATTCACCCCTCCGCTTT. The chain is built from TRBV19 and TRBJ1-6; D not certain. This CDR3 is 13 amino acids long. Germline V gene lookup returns CDR1 LNHDA and CDR2 SQIVND (reference sequence).

This clonotype was picked up many times. The chain has TRBV6-4 and TRBJ1-2; D gene ambiguous. Trimming took 5 bases from V and 4 from J, leaving 23 bases between them. Germline V gene data show CDR1 as MRHNA and CDR2 as SNTAGT. The CDR3 runs to 17 residues. CDR3 protein: CASSCVASHGKTYGYTF. CDR3 nucleotides: TGTGCCAGCAGTTGTGTAGCCTCACACGGAAAGACCTATGGCTACACCTTC.

Details on this clonotype: This may arise from a read error, as a much more abundant clone is one base away. This sequence joins TRBV28 and TRBJ1-2; D not certain. CDR3 size: 12 residues. Deletions cut 2 bases from V and 6 bases from J, with 7 bases between. Germline V gene lookup returns CDR1 MDHEN and CDR2 SYDVKM. The DNA of the CDR3 is TGTGCCAGCAGTTTAAGGGTCCATGGCTACACCTTC. Translation gives CASSLRVHGYTF.

This clonotype was seen repeatedly, ten times or more. The V and J genes are TRBV5-1 and TRBJ1-3; D perhaps matches TRBD1 (6 bases). CDR3 size: 15 residues. V was clipped by 0 bases and J by 0 bases, with 7 bases between them. The V gene's germline CDR1 is SGHRS and CDR2 YFSETQ. CDR3: CASSLEGDSGNTIYF. The CDR3 bases are TGCGCCAGCAGCTTGGAGGGGGACTCTGGAAACACCATATATTTT.

This clonotype has only one observation. Since a much larger clone is just one base distant, this may be a read error. V gene TRBV10-1 combines with J gene TRBJ1-1, with D maybe TRBD1 (6 bases). Germline values: CDR1 WNHNN, CDR2 SYGVQD (reference sequence). CDR3 size: 13 residues. The V end was cut by 11 bases, the J end by 3 bases, with 16 bases between. The CDR3 DNA is TGCGCCGGCCAGATTAGACAGGACACTGAAGCTTTCTTT. This encodes CAGQIRQDTEAFF.

Details on this clonotype: A much bigger clone sits one base away, suggesting this may be a read error. This chain uses TRBV3-1 with TRBJ2-7; 10 bases are a match to TRBD1. Per germline, CDR1 LGHDT and CDR2 YNNKEL (reference sequence). The length of the CDR3 is 14 residues. The trim removed 4 bases at V and 6 bases at J, leaving 6 bases unmatched. In nucleotides, the CDR3 is TGTGCCAGCAGCCGAAATAGGACAGGGGGCGAGCAGTACTTC. This encodes CASSRNRTGGEQYF.

This clonotype was detected many times. This chain joins TRBV14 and TRBJ1-4; unclear D gene. The CDR3 spans 15 residues. Germline V gene lookup returns CDR1 SGHDN and CDR2 FVKESK. The V end was cut by 0 bases, the J end by 3 bases, with 8 bases between. The CDR3: CASSQEMVPNEKLFF. The DNA for the CDR3 is TGTGCCAGCAGCCAAGAAATGGTTCCTAATGAAAAACTGTTTTTT.

At least ten counts were recorded for this clonotype. The chain is built from TRBV6-4 and TRBJ1-2; D unclear. The germline CDR1 and CDR2 sequences are MRHNA and SNTAGT. V was shortened by 5 bases and J by 4 bases, with 23 bases between the two germline ends. The CDR3 has 17 residues. The CDR3 DNA follows: TGTGCCAGCAGTATTTGGGTCTCACACGGAAAGACCTATGGCTACACCTTC. It codes for CASSIWVSHGKTYGYTF.

This clonotype was counted many times. V gene TRBV7-3 combines with J gene TRBJ2-5, with D maybe TRBD2 (6 bases). V was shortened by 6 bases and J by 7 bases, with 18 bases between the two germline ends. The CDR3 has 14 residues. In germline, CDR1 is SGHTA, CDR2 FQGTGA. The CDR3 sequence: CASSPTTSTATQYF. The CDR3 nucleotides are TGTGCCAGCAGTCCAACAACTAGCACGGCGACCCAGTACTTC.

This clonotype was counted many times. This chain joins TRBV5-1 and TRBJ2-1, with D perhaps TRBD2 (6 bases). Trimming left V 0 bases short and J 3 bases short, with 10 bases between. The CDR3 consists of 15 residues. Germline CDR1 SGHRS, CDR2 YFSETQ. The DNA for the CDR3 is TGCGCCAGCAGCTTGGAAGTTAGCGGCTACAATGAGCAGTTCTTC. Residues: CASSLEVSGYNEQFF.

This clonotype was found a few times. A read error is possible here, since a much larger clone lies one base away. This sequence joins TRBV13 and TRBJ2-7; the D gene could be TRBD1 or TRBD2 (6 bases each). This CDR3 is 17 amino acids long. Looked up from germline, CDR1 is PRHDT and CDR2 is FYEKMQ (reference sequence). For the CDR3, the DNA is TGTGCCGGCAGCCTAACCCTAGGAGGGGGAGAGATGAACGAGCAGTACTTC. Protein product: CAGSLTLGGGEMNEQYF.

As concerns this clonotype: A much larger clonotype is one base distant, so this may be a read error. The rearrangement links TRBV19 to TRBJ1-1; tentatively, D is TRBD1 (5 bases). This CDR3 has 19 residues. Germline V CDR1 and CDR2: LNHDA, SQIVND (reference sequence). V was pared by 11 bases and J by 0 bases, with 31 bases between. The CDR3 bases are TGTGCCCTCGTGGGCCCGTCAGTACGGGACGGCAAGTTGAACACTGAAGCTTTCTTT. This gives the protein CALVGPSVRDGKLNTEAFF.

The gene calls are TRBV2 and TRBJ2-5, with D hard to call. V was trimmed by 6 bases and J by 0 bases, leaving 5 bases between them. This CDR3 region has 12 residues. CDR1 and CDR2 (germline): SNHLY, FYNNEI. CDR3 loop: CASRTNQETQYF. In nucleotides, the CDR3 is TGTGCCAGCAGGACAAACCAAGAGACCCAGTACTTC.

In its sample, this clonotype was seen many times. The chain is built from TRBV27 and TRBJ2-5, with 8 positions matching TRBD2. Germline V CDR1 and CDR2: MNHEY, SMNVEV (reference sequence). Losses at the gene ends were 6 bases for V and 5 bases for J; bases not matched to a gene: 5. The CDR3 totals 13 residues. The CDR3 reads CASSRLAFETQYF. CDR3 DNA sequence: TGTGCCAGCAGCCGACTAGCGTTTGAGACCCAGTACTTC.

At least ten counts were recorded for this clonotype. The rearrangement links TRBV7-6 to TRBJ1-2; TRBD1 is a possible D gene (6 bases). Germline CDR1 is SGHVS and CDR2 is FNYEAQ. This CDR3 comprises 12 residues. The V and J ends lost 5 bases and 6 bases respectively, with 10 bases between them. CDR3 nucleotides: TGTGCCAGCAGCCTCCCAGGGGATGGCTACACCTTC. Translation gives CASSLPGDGYTF.

This clonotype was counted at least ten times. The chain is built from TRBV28 and TRBJ2-1, with D possibly TRBD2 on 6 matching bases. The germline V gene encodes CDR1 MDHEN and CDR2 SYDVKM. CDR3 size: 14 residues. The V end lost 6 bases, the J end lost 10 bases, and 19 bases lay between the germline ends. CDR3 protein: CASREGTGDWEQFF. The CDR3 bases are TGTGCCAGCAGGGAAGGGACTGGCGACTGGGAGCAGTTCTTC.

For this clonotype: The junction departs from germline at one end; a sequencing error may be responsible. The chain combines TRBV7-3 with TRBJ1-4; the D gene is possibly TRBD1 (5 bases). Germline V CDR1 and CDR2: SGHTA, FQGTGA. The CDR3 covers 17 residues. This CDR3 is CASSLTRDGATNEKRLF. The CDR3 region has the DNA TGTGCCAGCAGCTTAACCAGGGACGGGGCAACTAATGAAAAACGGTTGTTT.

This clonotype was counted a few times. The chain recombines TRBV30 with TRBJ2-1; 7 positions match TRBD2. Germline V gives CDR1 GTSNPN, CDR2 SVGIG (reference sequence). The CDR3 runs 14 residues. The V and J ends lost 0 bases and 4 bases, in that order; junction bases with no gene match: 3. As DNA, the CDR3 is TGTGCCTGGAGTGTAACTAGCGATTACAATGAGCAGTTCTTC. It specifies CAWSVTSDYNEQFF.

In this sample, this clonotype turned up many times. J is TRBJ1-2 and V is TRBV5-4; 7 bases align to TRBD1. The ends lost 3 bases at V and 2 bases at J; junction bases unmatched: 7. CDR3 length: 15 amino acids. Germline V gene lookup returns CDR1 SGHNT and CDR2 YYREEE (reference sequence). This CDR3 is CASSSPDRRNYGYTF. CDR3 DNA: TGTGCCAGCAGCTCTCCGGACAGGAGGAACTATGGCTACACCTTC.

In regard to this clonotype: This may stem from a read error, because a much larger clone lies one nucleotide away. The chain recombines TRBV7-7 with TRBJ1-2; D is uncertain. V was cut by 5 bases and J by 4 bases, with 23 bases left in between. There are 17 residues in the CDR3. Germline CDR1 is SSHAT and CDR2 is FNYEAQ (reference sequence). This CDR3 reads CASSSPTKCRKAYGYTF. CDR3 nucleotide sequence: TGTGCCAGCAGCAGCCCGACTAAGTGCCGAAAGGCCTATGGCTACACCTTC.